Shown below are 10 T cell receptor beta chains from a single sample sequenced in a study of response to subunit inactivated influenza vaccine. TCRdb called the RT-PCR reads again in MiXCR, with one record for every CDR3 protein. Counted here are about 520,000 distinct CDR3 sequences, roughly 27% occurring once; the ten biggest clones make up approximately 2%. The source was CD4+ T cells sorted from PBMCs, collected roughly 5 days after vaccination. These receptors came from a man in his forties or fifties who received an inactivated influenza vaccine.

This chain uses TRBV6-5 with TRBJ1-2; no firm D call. Looked up from germline, CDR1 is MNHEY and CDR2 is SVGAGI. The length of the CDR3 is 12 residues. V was pared by 6 bases and J by 4 bases, with 9 bases between. The CDR3 spells CASRPATYGYTF. The CDR3 DNA follows: TGTGCCAGCAGGCCAGCGACCTATGGCTACACCTTC.

The chain combines TRBV7-9 with TRBJ2-3; 8 nucleotides line up with TRBD1. The germline V gene encodes CDR1 SEHNR and CDR2 FQNEAQ (reference sequence). V lost 5 bases to trimming and J lost 6 bases; unmatched junction nucleotides: 10. This CDR3 has 15 residues. CDR3 sequence reads: CASSPRQGFSDTQYF. The DNA for the CDR3 is TGTGCCAGCAGCCCCCGACAGGGGTTCAGCGATACGCAGTATTTT.

This clonotype was counted only a few times. This chain joins TRBV10-3 and TRBJ2-1; perhaps TRBD2 as D (7 bases). CDR3 length: 16 amino acids. Germline CDR1 is ENHRY and CDR2 is SYGVKD. Trimming shortened V by 3 bases and J by 0 bases, and 12 bases separated the two germline ends. CDR3 loop: CAISDGGPLSYNEQFF. CDR3 DNA sequence: TGTGCCATCAGTGACGGGGGGCCCCTCTCCTACAATGAGCAGTTCTTC.

The V call is TRBV20-1, the J call TRBJ1-4; the D gene is possibly TRBD1 (5 bases). CDR1 and CDR2 (germline): DFQATT, SNEGSKA (reference sequence). The V end was cut by 6 bases, the J end by 8 bases, with 16 bases between. This CDR3 has 13 amino acids. The CDR3 sequence: CSAEPGREEKLFF. The CDR3 DNA reads TGCAGTGCGGAACCGGGACGCGAGGAAAAACTGTTTTTT.

V and J are TRBV3-1 and TRBJ2-2; D not certain. The CDR3 loop spans 13 amino acids. From germline, CDR1 is LGHDT and CDR2 YNNKEL (reference sequence). V was trimmed by 1 base and J by 9 bases, leaving 9 bases between them. The CDR3 coding sequence is TGTGCCAGCAGCCAAGCTGGGTTTCGGGAGCTGTTTTTT. Protein product: CASSQAGFRELFF. The whole variable domain, remainder taken from reference TRBV3-1 and TRBJ2-2, is DTAVSQTPKYLVTQMGNDKSIKCEQNLGHDTMYWYKQDSKKFLKIMFSYNNKELIINETVPNRFSPKSPDKAHLNLHINSLELGDSAVYFCASSQAGFRELFFGEGSRLTVL.

The sample holds many counts of this clonotype. The rearrangement joins TRBV11-2 to TRBJ1-2; D not resolved. V lost 4 bases to trimming and J lost 4 bases, with 4 bases between them. The CDR3 length is 11 residues. The germline V gene has CDR1 SGHAT and CDR2 FQNNGV. The CDR3 loop is CASSYLYGYTF. The CDR3 nucleotides are TGTGCCAGCAGCTATCTCTATGGCTACACCTTC. Complete variable domain (other parts from reference TRBV11-2 and TRBJ1-2): EAGVAQSPRYKIIEKRQSVAFWCNPISGHATLYWYQQILGQGPKLLIQFQNNGVVDDSQLPKDRFSAERLKGVDSTLKIQPAKLEDSAVYLCASSYLYGYTFGSGTRLTVV.

This clonotype was seen only once. For the CDR3, the DNA is TGTGCCACCAGCCGACAGGGTTTGGGGACCCAGTACTTC. This codes for CATSRQGLGTQYF. The chain employs TRBV15 and TRBJ2-5; 7 bases agree with TRBD1. V shed 5 bases, J shed 7 bases, and the junction held 7 bases outside the gene matches. The germline V gene has CDR1 LNHNV and CDR2 YYDKDF (reference sequence). CDR3 length equals 13 residues. Using reference TRBV15 and TRBJ2-5 for the parts outside the CDR3, the full variable domain is DAMVIQNPRYQVTQFGKPVTLSCSQTLNHNVMYWYQQKSSQAPKLLFHYYDKDFNNEADTPDNFQSRRPNTSFCFLDIRSPGLGDTAMYLCATSRQGLGTQYFGPGTRLLVL.

This rearrangement joins TRBV7-8 to TRBJ2-1, with 10 bases lining up with TRBD1. CDR1 and CDR2 from the germline V gene are SGHVS and FQNEAQ. V was clipped by 1 base and J by 14 bases; unmatched bases: 2. This CDR3 contains 12 residues. CDR3 protein: CASSLGGTGEFF. In DNA form, the CDR3 reads TGTGCCAGCAGCTTAGGGGGGACAGGGGAGTTCTTC.

The chain links TRBV5-1 to TRBJ1-6; 7 bases are a match to TRBD1. This CDR3 is 14 amino acids long. Germline CDR1 SGHRS, CDR2 YFSETQ. The ends lost 4 bases at V and 6 bases at J; junction bases unmatched: 4. CDR3: CASSPTGSNSPLHF. In DNA form, the CDR3 reads TGCGCCAGCAGCCCGACAGGGAGTAATTCACCCCTCCACTTT.

This clonotype has more than one count but fewer than ten. The chain carries TRBV7-2 and TRBJ2-1; the D gene is possibly TRBD2 (5 bases). V lost 4 bases and J 7 bases, leaving 17 bases between the germline ends. Germline values: CDR1 SGHTA, CDR2 FQGNSA. This CDR3 contains 15 residues. The CDR3 loop reads CASSWAGGSRNEQFF. The CDR3 region has the DNA TGTGCCAGCAGCTGGGCCGGAGGTTCACGAAATGAGCAGTTCTTC.